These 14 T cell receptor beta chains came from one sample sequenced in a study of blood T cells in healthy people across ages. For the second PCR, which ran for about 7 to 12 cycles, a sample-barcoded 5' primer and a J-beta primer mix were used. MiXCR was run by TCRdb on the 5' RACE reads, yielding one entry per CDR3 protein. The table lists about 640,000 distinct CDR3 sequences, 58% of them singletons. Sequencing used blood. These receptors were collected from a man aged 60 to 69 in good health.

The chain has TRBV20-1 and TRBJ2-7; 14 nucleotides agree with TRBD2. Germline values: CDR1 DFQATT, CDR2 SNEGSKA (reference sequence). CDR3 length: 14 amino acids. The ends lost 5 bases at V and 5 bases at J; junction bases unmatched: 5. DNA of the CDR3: TGCAGTGCTGAGACTAGCGGGGGGGCCCACGAGCAGTACTTC. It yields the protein CSAETSGGAHEQYF.

The CDR3 sequence: CASSLRQGGLNEQFF. CDR3 in DNA: TGTGCCAGCAGTTTACGACAGGGGGGCCTCAATGAGCAGTTCTTC. V usage is TRBV27 and J usage is TRBJ2-1; 9 nucleotides agree with TRBD1. Germline V gene sequence: CDR1 MNHEY, CDR2 SMNVEV (reference sequence). The CDR3 spans 15 residues. V dropped 2 bases and J dropped 6; count of bases not matched to a gene: 5.

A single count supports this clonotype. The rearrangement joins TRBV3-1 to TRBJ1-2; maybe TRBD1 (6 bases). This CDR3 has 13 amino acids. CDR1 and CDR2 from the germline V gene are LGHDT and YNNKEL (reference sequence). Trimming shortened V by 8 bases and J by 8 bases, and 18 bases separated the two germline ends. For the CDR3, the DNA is TGTGCCAGCTTGGACAGCGCGGCTAGGGGCTACACCTTC. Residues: CASLDSAARGYTF.

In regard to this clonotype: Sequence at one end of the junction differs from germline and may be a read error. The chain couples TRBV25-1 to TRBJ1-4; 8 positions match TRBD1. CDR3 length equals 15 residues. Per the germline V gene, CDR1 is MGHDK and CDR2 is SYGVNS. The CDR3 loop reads CVSSASGRGRIKLFF. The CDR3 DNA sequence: TGTGTCAGCAGTGCCTCCGGCAGGGGGCGTATAAAACTGTTTTTT. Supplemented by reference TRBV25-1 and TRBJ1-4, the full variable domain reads EADIYQTPRYLVIGTGKKITLECSQTMGHDKMYWYQQDPGMELHLIHYSYGVNSTEKGDLSSESTVSRIRTEHFPLTLESARPSHTSQYLCVSSASGRGRIKLFFGSGTQLSVL.

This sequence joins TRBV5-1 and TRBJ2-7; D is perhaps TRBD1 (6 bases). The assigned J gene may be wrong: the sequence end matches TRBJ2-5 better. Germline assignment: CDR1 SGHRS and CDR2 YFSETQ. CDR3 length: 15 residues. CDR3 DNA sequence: TGCGCCAGCAGCGCCCAATCACAGGGCCAAGAGACCCAGTACTTC. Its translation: CASSAQSQGQETQYF.

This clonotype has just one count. The CDR3 spells CATTRSGSYNEQFF. The CDR3 nucleotides read TGTGCCACCACCCGCTCAGGGTCCTACAATGAGCAGTTCTTC. The J gene is TRBJ2-1, the V gene TRBV12-3 or TRBV12-4, with D possibly being TRBD1 (5 bases). The CDR3 loop spans 14 amino acids. Trimming took 10 bases from V and 1 from J, leaving 14 bases between them.

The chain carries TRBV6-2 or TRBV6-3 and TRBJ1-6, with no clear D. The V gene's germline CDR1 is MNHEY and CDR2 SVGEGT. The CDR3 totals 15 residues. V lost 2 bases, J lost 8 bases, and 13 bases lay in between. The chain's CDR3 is CASSYTTAGDSPLHF. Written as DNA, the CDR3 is TGTGCCAGCAGTTACACCACAGCCGGGGATTCACCCCTCCACTTT.

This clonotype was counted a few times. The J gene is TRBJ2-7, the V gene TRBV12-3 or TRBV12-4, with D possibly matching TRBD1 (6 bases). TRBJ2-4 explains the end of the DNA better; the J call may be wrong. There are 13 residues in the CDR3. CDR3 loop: CASSLFTGNIQYF. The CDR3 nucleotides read TGTGCCAGCAGTTTATTTACAGGGAACATTCAGTACTTC.

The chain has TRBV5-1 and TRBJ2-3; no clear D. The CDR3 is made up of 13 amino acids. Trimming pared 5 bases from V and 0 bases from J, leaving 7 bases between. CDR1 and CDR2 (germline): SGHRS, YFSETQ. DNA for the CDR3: TGCGCCAGCAGGGACGGTAGCACAGATACGCAGTATTTT. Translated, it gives CASRDGSTDTQYF.

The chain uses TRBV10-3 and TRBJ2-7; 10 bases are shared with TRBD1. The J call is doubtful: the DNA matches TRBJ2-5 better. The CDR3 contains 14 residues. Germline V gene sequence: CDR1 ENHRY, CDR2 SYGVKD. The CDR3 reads CAIKRDRGGETQYF. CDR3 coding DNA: TGTGCCATCAAAAGGGACAGGGGAGGAGAGACCCAGTACTTC.

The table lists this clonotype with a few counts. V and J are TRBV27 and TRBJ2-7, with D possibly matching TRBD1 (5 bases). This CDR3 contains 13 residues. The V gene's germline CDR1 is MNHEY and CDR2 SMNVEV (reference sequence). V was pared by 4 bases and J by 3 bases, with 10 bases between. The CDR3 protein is CASSSEDSYEQYF. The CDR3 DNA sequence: TGTGCCAGCAGTTCCGAAGACAGCTACGAGCAGTACTTC.

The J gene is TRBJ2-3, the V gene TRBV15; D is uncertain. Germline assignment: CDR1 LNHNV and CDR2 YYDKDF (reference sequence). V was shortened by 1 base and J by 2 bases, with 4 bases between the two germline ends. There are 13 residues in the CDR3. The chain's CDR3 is CATSRGYTDTQYF. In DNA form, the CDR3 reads TGTGCCACCAGCAGAGGTTACACAGATACGCAGTATTTT.

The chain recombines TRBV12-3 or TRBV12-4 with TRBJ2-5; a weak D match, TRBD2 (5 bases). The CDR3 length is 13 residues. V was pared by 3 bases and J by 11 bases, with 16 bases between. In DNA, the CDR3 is TGTGCCAGCAGTTTGAGGGCTTCCTTTGGGCAGTACTTC. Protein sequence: CASSLRASFGQYF.

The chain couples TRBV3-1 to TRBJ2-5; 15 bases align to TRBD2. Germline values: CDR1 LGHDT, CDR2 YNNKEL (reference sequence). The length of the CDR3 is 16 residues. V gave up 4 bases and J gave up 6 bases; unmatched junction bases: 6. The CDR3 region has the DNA TGTGCCAGCAGCCCCCGGACTAGCGGGGGGGTGAAGACCCAGTACTTC. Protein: CASSPRTSGGVKTQYF.